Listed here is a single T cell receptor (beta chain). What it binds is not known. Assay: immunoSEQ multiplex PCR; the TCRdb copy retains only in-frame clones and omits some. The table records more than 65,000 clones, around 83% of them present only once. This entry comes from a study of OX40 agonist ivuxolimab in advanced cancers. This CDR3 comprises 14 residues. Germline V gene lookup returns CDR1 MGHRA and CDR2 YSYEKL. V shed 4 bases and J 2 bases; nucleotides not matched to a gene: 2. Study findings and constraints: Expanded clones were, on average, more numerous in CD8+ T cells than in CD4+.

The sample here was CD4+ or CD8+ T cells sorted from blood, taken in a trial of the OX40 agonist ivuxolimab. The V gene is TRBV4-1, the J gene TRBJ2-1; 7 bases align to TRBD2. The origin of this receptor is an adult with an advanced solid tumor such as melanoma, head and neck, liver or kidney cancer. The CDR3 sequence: CASSRGGTYNEQFF. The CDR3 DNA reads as TGCGCCAGCAGCCGCGGGGGAACCTACAATGAGCAGTTCTTC.